This T cell receptor beta chain was identified in a study of shared clonotypes between healthy human individuals. Study-level findings and limits: Researchers sampled blood only, noting tissue repertoires likely differ.

This CDR3 contains 14 residues. The V gene end was trimmed by 3 bases and the J gene end by 11 bases; junction bases not matched to a gene: 9. The germline CDR1 and CDR2 sequences are MNHNS and SASEGT. This table comes from immunoSEQ multiplex PCR, and its TCRdb copy is limited to in-frame clones, with some not included. Found here are 2 million to 3 million clones, more than 85% of them singletons; the top ten hold more than 0.35%. Notes on this clone: What it binds is unknown.

Sample: naive CD4+ T cells from PBMCs. Subset given: CD45RA+ positively selected. The sequence derives from a young man in good health. Some clones in this sample may be carry-over from other donors' samples. The chain carries TRBV6-1 and TRBJ2-3, with 9 bases aligning to TRBD2. CDR3 residues: CASSDLAGTPGQYF. The CDR3 DNA follows: TGTGCCAGCAGTGATCTAGCGGGGACCCCAGGGCAGTATTTT.